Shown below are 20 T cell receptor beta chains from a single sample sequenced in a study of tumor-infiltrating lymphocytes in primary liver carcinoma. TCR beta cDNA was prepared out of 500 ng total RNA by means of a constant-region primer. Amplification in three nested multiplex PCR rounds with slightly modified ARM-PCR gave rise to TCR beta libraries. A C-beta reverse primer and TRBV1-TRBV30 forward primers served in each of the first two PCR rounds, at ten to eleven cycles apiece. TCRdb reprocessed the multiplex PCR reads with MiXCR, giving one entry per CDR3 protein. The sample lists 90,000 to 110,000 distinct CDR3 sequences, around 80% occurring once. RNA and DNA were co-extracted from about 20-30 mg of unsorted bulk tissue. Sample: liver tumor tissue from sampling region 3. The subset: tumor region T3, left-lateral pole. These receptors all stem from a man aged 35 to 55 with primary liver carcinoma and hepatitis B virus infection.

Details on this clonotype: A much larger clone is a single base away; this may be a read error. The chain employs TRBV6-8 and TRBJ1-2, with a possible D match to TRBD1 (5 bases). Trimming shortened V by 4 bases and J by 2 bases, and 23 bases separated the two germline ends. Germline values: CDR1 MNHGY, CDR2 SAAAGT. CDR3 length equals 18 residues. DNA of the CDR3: TGTGCCAGCAGTTGCCTGGCGAGTGCGTACAGGATGAACTATGGCTACACCTTC. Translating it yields CASSCLASAYRMNYGYTF.

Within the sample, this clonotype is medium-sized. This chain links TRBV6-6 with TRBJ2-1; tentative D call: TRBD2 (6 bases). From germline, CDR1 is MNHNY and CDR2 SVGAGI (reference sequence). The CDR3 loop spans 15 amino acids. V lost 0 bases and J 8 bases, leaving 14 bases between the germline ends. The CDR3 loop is CASSYSEETGDEQFF. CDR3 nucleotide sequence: TGTGCCAGCAGTTACTCTGAAGAGACGGGAGATGAGCAGTTCTTC.

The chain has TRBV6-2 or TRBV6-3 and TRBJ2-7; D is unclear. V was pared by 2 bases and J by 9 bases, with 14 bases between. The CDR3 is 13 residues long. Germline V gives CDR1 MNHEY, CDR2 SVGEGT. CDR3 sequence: CASSYEVSYMQYF. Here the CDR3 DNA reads TGTGCCAGCAGTTACGAGGTATCCTACATGCAGTACTTC.

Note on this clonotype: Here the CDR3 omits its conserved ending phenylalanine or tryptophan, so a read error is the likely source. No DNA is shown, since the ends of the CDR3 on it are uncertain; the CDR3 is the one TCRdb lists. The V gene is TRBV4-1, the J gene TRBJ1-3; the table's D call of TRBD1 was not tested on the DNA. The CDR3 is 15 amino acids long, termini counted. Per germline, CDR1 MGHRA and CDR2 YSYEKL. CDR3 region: CASSPTGGTGNTIYC.

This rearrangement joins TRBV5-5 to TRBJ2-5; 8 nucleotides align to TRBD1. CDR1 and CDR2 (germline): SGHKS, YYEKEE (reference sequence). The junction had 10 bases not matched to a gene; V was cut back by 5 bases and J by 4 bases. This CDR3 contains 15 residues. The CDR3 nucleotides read TGTGCCAGCAGTTTAGCCAATACAGGGGGAGAGACCCAGTACTTC. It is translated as CASSLANTGGETQYF.

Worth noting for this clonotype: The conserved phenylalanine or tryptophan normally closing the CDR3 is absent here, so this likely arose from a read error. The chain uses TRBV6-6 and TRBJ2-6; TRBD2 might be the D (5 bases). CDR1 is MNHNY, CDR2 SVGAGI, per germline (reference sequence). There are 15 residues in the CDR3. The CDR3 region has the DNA TGTGCCAGCAGTACTAGGGAAGATGGGACCAACGTCCTGACTGTC. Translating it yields CASSTREDGTNVLTV.

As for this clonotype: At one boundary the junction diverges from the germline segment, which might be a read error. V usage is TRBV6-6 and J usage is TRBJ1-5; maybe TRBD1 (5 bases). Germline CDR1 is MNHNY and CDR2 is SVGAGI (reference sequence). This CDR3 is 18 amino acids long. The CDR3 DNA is TGTGCCAACAGTTACTTCGATCCGACAGTGGGGCTAAATCAGCCCCAGCATTTT. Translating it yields CANSYFDPTVGLNQPQHF.

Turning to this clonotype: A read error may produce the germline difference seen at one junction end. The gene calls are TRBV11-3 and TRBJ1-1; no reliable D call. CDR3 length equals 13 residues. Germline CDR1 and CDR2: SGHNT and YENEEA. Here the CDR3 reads CASSLEVCTKAFF. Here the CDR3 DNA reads TGTGCCAGCAGCTTAGAAGTGTGCACTAAAGCTTTCTTT.

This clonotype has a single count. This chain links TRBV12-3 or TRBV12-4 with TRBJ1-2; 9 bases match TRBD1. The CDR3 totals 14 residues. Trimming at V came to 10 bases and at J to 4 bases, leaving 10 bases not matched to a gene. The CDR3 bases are TGTGCCATCAGCCGGGGACAGGGCTTCTATGGCTACACCTTC. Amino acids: CAISRGQGFYGYTF.

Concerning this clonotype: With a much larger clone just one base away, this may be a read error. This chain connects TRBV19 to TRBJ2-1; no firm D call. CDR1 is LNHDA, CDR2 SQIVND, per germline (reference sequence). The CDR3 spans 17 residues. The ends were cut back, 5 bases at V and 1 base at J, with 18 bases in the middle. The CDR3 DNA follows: TGTGCCAGTAGTCCCCTGAATAGCCCCAGTTCCTACAATGAGCAGTTCTTC. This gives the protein CASSPLNSPSSYNEQFF.

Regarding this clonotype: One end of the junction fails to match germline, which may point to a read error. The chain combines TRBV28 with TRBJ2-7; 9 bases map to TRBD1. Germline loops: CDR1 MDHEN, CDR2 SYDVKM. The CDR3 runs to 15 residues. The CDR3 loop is CASSLDRGGFHGQYF. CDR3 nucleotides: TGTGCCAGTAGTTTAGACAGGGGGGGCTTTCACGGGCAGTACTTC.

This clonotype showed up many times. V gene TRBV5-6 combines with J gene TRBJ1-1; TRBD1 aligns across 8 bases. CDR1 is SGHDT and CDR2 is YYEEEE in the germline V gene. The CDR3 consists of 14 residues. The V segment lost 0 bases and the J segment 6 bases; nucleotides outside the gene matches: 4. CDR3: CASSLAQTGAEAFF. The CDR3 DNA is TGTGCCAGCAGCTTGGCACAGACAGGGGCTGAAGCTTTCTTT. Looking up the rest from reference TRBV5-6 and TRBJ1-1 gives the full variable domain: DAGVTQSPTHLIKTRGQQVTLRCSPKSGHDTVSWYQQALGQGPQFIFQYYEEEERQRGNFPDRFSGHQFPNYSSELNVNALLLGDSALYLCASSLAQTGAEAFFGQGTRLTVV.

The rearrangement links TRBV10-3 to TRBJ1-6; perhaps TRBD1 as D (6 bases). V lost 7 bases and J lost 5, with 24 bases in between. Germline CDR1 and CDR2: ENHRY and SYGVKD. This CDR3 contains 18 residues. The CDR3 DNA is TGTGCCATCATTGGGGCGAGCGGGGGCGCGCCTAATAATTCACCCCTCCACTTT. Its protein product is CAIIGASGGAPNNSPLHF.

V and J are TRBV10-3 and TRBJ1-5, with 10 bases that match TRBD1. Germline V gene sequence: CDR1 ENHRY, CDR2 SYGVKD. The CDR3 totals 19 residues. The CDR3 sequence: CSTHDPGQGLRSGNQPQHF. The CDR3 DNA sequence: TGTTCCACCCACGACCCGGGACAGGGGCTGAGGTCAGGCAATCAGCCCCAGCATTTT.

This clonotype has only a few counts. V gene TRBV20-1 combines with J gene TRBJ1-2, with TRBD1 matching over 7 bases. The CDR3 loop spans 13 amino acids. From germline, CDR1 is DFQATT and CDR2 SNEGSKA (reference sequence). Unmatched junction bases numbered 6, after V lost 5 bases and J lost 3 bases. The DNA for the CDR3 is TGCAGTGCTCCCAGACAGGGTTACTATGGCTACACCTTC. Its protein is CSAPRQGYYGYTF.

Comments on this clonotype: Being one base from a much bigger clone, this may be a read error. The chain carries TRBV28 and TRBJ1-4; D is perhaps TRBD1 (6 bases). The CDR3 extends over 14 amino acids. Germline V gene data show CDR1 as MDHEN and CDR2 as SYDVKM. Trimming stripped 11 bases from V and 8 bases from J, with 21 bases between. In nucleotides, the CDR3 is TGTGCCGGGGGGACACCCAATCGGTGGGAAAAACTGTTTTTT. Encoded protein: CAGGTPNRWEKLFF. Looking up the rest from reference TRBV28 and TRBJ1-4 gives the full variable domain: DVKVTQSSRYLVKRTGEKVFLECVQDMDHENMFWYRQDPGLGLRLIYFSYDVKMKEKGDIPEGYSVSREKKERFSLILESASTNQTSMYLCAGGTPNRWEKLFFGSGTQLSVL.

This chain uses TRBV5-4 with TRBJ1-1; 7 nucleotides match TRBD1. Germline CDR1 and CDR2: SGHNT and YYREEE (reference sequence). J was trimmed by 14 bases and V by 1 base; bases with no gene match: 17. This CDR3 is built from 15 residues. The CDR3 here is CASSLRQGGDTEVFF. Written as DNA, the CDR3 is TGTGCCAGCAGCTTGCGACAGGGCGGGGACACTGAAGTCTTCTTT.

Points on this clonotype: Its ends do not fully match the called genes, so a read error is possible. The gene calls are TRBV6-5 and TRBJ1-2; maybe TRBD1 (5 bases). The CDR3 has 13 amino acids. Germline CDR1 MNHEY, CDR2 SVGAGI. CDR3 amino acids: CASIPRGEGGYTF. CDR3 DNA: TGTGCCAGCATCCCGAGGGGCGAGGGTGGCTACACATTC.

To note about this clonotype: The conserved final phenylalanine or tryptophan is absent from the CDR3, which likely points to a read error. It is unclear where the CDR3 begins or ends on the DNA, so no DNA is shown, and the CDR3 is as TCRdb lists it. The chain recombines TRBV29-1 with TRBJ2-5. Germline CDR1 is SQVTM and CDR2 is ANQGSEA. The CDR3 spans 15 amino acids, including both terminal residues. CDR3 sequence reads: CSVEGPRHFQETQSS.

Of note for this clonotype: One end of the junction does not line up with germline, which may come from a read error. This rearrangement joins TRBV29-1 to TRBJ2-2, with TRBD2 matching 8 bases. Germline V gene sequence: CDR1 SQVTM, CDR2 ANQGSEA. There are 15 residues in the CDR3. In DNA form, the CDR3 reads TGCAACGTTGGGACTAGTGAGGCGAACACTGGGGAGCTGTTTTTT. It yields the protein CNVGTSEANTGELFF.